Presented here are 29 T cell receptor beta chains from one specimen sequenced in a study of patients and donors after allogeneic stem cell transplantation (dated by TCRdb to the early 2020s). The library was obtained by RT-PCR. This sample was sequenced with a NextSeq 550. TCRdb applied fastp at Q25 and MiXCR to the public reads, then kept only in-frame beta chains. Every distinct CDR3 protein forms one entry, paired with its most common genes and DNA. This sample gives about 31,000 distinct CDR3 sequences in total; about 6.5% of them show up just once. The leading ten clones occupy approximately 30% of the sample. The specimen sequenced was blood, either unsorted or a sorted T cell fraction (not recorded which). The origin of the receptors is a human donor who was either an allogeneic HSCT recipient or a stem cell or donor lymphocyte infusion donor (not recorded which). It is not recorded whose cells these are; they may come from a transplant donor.

This clonotype was found many times. The chain employs TRBV28 and TRBJ1-1; D call uncertain. Per the germline V gene, CDR1 is MDHEN and CDR2 is SYDVKM. The germline V and J ends were trimmed by 3 bases and 9 bases, with 8 bases remaining between them. This CDR3 comprises 11 residues. DNA for the CDR3: TGTGCCAGCAGTTTCACGGAAAAAGCTTTCTTT. It yields the protein CASSFTEKAFF. The variable domain in full, with the rest retrieved from reference TRBV28 and TRBJ1-1, is DVKVTQSSRYLVKRTGEKVFLECVQDMDHENMFWYRQDPGLGLRLIYFSYDVKMKEKGDIPEGYSVSREKKERFSLILESASTNQTSMYLCASSFTEKAFFGQGTRLTVV.

CDR3 loop: CASSYNDRDQGDTQYF. CDR3 bases: TGTGCCAGCAGTTACAACGACAGGGACCAGGGAGATACGCAGTATTTT. The chain joins TRBV6-2 or TRBV6-3 to TRBJ2-3; 7 positions agree with TRBD1. V dropped 2 bases and J dropped 5; count of bases not matched to a gene: 10. Looked up from germline, CDR1 is MNHEY and CDR2 is SVGEGT. The CDR3 is 16 residues long.

CDR3 coding DNA: TGTGCCAGCAGTGAAGCGGGGGGAAAGTTGATGTTTTTT. Its protein product is CASSEAGGKLMFF. This chain links TRBV2 with TRBJ2-2; TRBD2 is a possible D gene (6 bases). The CDR3 covers 13 residues. Trimming cost V 0 bases and J 15 bases, with 14 bases left between them. Looked up from germline, CDR1 is SNHLY and CDR2 is FYNNEI.

Details on this clonotype: This may arise from a read error, as a much more abundant clone is one base away. The chain recombines TRBV5-1 with TRBJ1-5; D is uncertain. The length of the CDR3 is 15 residues. Trimming cost V 4 bases and J 4 bases, with 15 bases left between them. In germline, CDR1 is SGHRS, CDR2 YFSETQ. The CDR3 region is CASSPDGQRNQPQHF. CDR3 sequence (DNA): TGCGCCAGCAGCCCGGACGGTCAGAGAAATCAGCCCCAGCATTTT.

The V call is TRBV19, the J call TRBJ2-1; D might be TRBD1 (5 bases). The CDR3 extends over 17 amino acids. CDR1 is LNHDA and CDR2 is SQIVND in the germline V gene (reference sequence). V was pared by 3 bases and J by 0 bases, with 15 bases between. The CDR3 region is CASSIPVRASSYNEQFF. In nucleotides, the CDR3 is TGTGCCAGTAGTATTCCGGTCAGGGCAAGCTCCTACAATGAGCAGTTCTTC.

This clonotype was observed at least ten times. The chain employs TRBV7-2 and TRBJ2-1; D unclear. This CDR3 has 15 residues. Germline CDR1 and CDR2: SGHTA and FQGNSA. Trimming removed 0 bases from V and 5 bases from J, with 11 bases in between. DNA for the CDR3: TGTGCCAGCAGCTTAGCCCAGGAGTTTCACAATGAGCAGTTCTTC. Translating it yields CASSLAQEFHNEQFF.

This clonotype was seen a handful of times. The chain uses TRBV9 and TRBJ2-7; 13 bases agree with TRBD2. This CDR3 is 15 amino acids long. Looked up from germline, CDR1 is SGDLS and CDR2 is YYNGEE. The V gene end was trimmed by 3 bases and the J gene end by 6 bases; junction bases not matched to a gene: 6. CDR3: CASSARLAGGGEQYF. In DNA form, the CDR3 reads TGTGCCAGCAGCGCCCGACTAGCGGGAGGAGGCGAGCAGTACTTC.

This clonotype was observed many times. CDR3 loop: CASSQGGRSMNTEAFF. The CDR3 DNA reads as TGTGCCAGCAGCCAGGGGGGGCGTTCCATGAACACTGAAGCTTTCTTT. The rearrangement links TRBV9 to TRBJ1-1; 7 bases match TRBD1. This CDR3 is 16 amino acids long. Trimming removed 4 bases from V and 0 bases from J; junction bases left unmatched: 9. The germline gives CDR1 SGDLS, CDR2 YYNGEE.

This clonotype has a count of ten or more. This chain uses TRBV28 with TRBJ1-2, with D hard to call. CDR3 size: 12 residues. In germline, CDR1 is MDHEN, CDR2 SYDVKM. V lost 5 bases and J lost 5, with 9 bases in between. The CDR3 bases are TGTGCCAGCAGTCTGGCAGTTTATGGCTACACCTTC. Translated: CASSLAVYGYTF.

The gene calls are TRBV15 and TRBJ2-1; TRBD2 aligns across 10 bases. Germline V lookup: CDR1 LNHNV, CDR2 YYDKDF (reference sequence). The length of the CDR3 is 18 residues. The J segment lost 3 bases and the V segment lost 3 bases, leaving 11 bases of the junction unmatched. CDR3 in DNA: TGTGCCACCAGCAGCGAATCTTTAGCGGGAGGCTTCTACAATGAGCAGTTCTTC. Translated, it gives CATSSESLAGGFYNEQFF.

The rearrangement links TRBV14 to TRBJ2-1; D gene uncertain. The germline CDR1 and CDR2 sequences are SGHDN and FVKESK. CDR3 length: 13 amino acids. The V end lost 2 bases, the J end lost 15 bases, and 17 bases lay between the germline ends. The CDR3 loop reads CASSQQTSGRRFF. The CDR3 nucleotides read TGTGCCAGCAGCCAACAGACTTCAGGACGGCGGTTCTTC.

The chain recombines TRBV14 with TRBJ2-2; possible D gene TRBD2, 5 bases. The germline V gene has CDR1 SGHDN and CDR2 FVKESK. V gave up 1 base and J gave up 0 bases, with 12 bases separating them. The CDR3 loop spans 17 amino acids. The CDR3 protein is CASSQVKPGTNTGELFF. The CDR3 coding sequence is TGTGCCAGCAGCCAAGTAAAGCCGGGGACGAACACCGGGGAGCTGTTTTTT.

For the CDR3, the DNA is TGTGCCAGCAGCTTAGGCGGGAGGTACGACGAGCAGTACTTC. It translates to CASSLGGRYDEQYF. The chain carries TRBV7-9 and TRBJ2-7; TRBD2 matches 8 bases. CDR1 and CDR2 (germline): SEHNR, FQNEAQ (reference sequence). This CDR3 region has 14 residues. Trimming removed 1 base from V and 5 bases from J; junction bases left unmatched: 4. Full variable domain (remainder filled in from reference TRBV7-9 and TRBJ2-7): DTGVSQNPRHKITKRGQNVTFRCDPISEHNRLYWYRQTLGQGPEFLTYFQNEAQLEKSRLLSDRFSAERPKGSFSTLEIQRTEQGDSAMYLCASSLGGRYDEQYFGPGTRLTVT.

This clonotype was observed many times. The chain employs TRBV19 and TRBJ2-4; maybe TRBD1 (5 bases). Trimming removed 5 bases from V and 11 bases from J, with 13 bases in between. Germline CDR1 and CDR2: LNHDA and SQIVND (reference sequence). The CDR3 runs 12 residues. The CDR3 DNA reads TGTGCCAGTAGTTTACGAGACAGCCTTCAGTACTTC. This encodes CASSLRDSLQYF.

This clonotype was detected many times. The chain employs TRBV18 and TRBJ2-5; D is uncertain. Germline V gene sequence: CDR1 KGHSH, CDR2 LQKENI. Trimming stripped 1 base from V and 3 bases from J, with 6 bases between. This CDR3 region has 13 residues. In DNA form, the CDR3 reads TGTGCCAGCTCACCACGTCAGGAAGAGACCCAGTACTTC. The encoded protein is CASSPRQEETQYF.

There are many counts of this clonotype. The rearrangement links TRBV6-5 to TRBJ1-4; 8 nucleotides align to TRBD1. This CDR3 contains 13 residues. Germline assignment: CDR1 MNHEY and CDR2 SVGAGI. Trimming cost V 6 bases and J 7 bases; bases outside gene matches: 4. CDR3 sequence (DNA): TGTGCCAGCAGGGACAGGGTGCGTGAAAAACTGTTTTTT. It encodes CASRDRVREKLFF.

A few counts support this clonotype. The CDR3 DNA reads TGTGCCAGCAGTCCCTGGGGGGTGGGAGCTAGCTCTGGGGCCAACGTCCTGACTTTC. Translated: CASSPWGVGASSGANVLTF. This chain connects TRBV28 to TRBJ2-6, with a weak D call TRBD2 (6 bases). This CDR3 has 19 residues. Trimming took 5 bases from V and 0 from J, leaving 20 bases between them. The V gene's germline CDR1 is MDHEN and CDR2 SYDVKM.

This clonotype was seen repeatedly, ten times or more. This sequence joins TRBV5-4 and TRBJ1-4; 10 bases are a match to TRBD1. CDR3 length: 16 residues. Germline values: CDR1 SGHNT, CDR2 YYREEE (reference sequence). The ends lost 0 bases at V and 8 bases at J; junction bases unmatched: 7. CDR3 protein: CASSLGQGAIEEKLFF. Here the CDR3 DNA reads TGTGCCAGCAGCTTGGGACAGGGGGCGATTGAGGAAAAACTGTTTTTT. Drawing the rest from reference TRBV5-4 and TRBJ1-4, the complete variable domain is ETGVTQSPTHLIKTRGQQVTLRCSSQSGHNTVSWYQQALGQGPQFIFQYYREEENGRGNFPPRFSGLQFPNYSSELNVNALELDDSALYLCASSLGQGAIEEKLFFGSGTQLSVL.

V is TRBV12-3 or TRBV12-4 and J is TRBJ2-7; 8 bases line up with TRBD1. The CDR3 length is 13 residues. Trimming removed 3 bases from V and 5 bases from J; junction bases left unmatched: 3. This CDR3 reads CASSFGTGNEQYF. The DNA of the CDR3 is TGTGCCAGCAGTTTTGGGACAGGTAACGAGCAGTACTTC.

There are many counts of this clonotype. The J gene is TRBJ1-2, the V gene TRBV4-2; 7 bases match TRBD1. This CDR3 region has 16 residues. The J segment lost 3 bases and the V segment lost 4 bases, leaving 11 bases of the junction unmatched. The germline V gene has CDR1 LGHNA and CDR2 YNFKEQ. CDR3 sequence: CASSPHGDREDYGYTF. As DNA, the CDR3 is TGTGCCAGCAGCCCTCACGGAGACAGGGAGGACTATGGCTACACCTTC.

This clonotype was picked up many times. The J gene is TRBJ1-2, the V gene TRBV25-1; tentative D call: TRBD1 (6 bases). The CDR3 extends over 14 amino acids. In germline, CDR1 is MGHDK, CDR2 SYGVNS. The ends were cut back, 10 bases at V and 5 bases at J, with 20 bases in the middle. In nucleotides, the CDR3 is TGTGCCATTTCAGCCGACAGGCCCCCTTATGGCTACACCTTC. The encoded protein is CAISADRPPYGYTF.

This clonotype showed up just a few times. The V and J genes are TRBV18 and TRBJ2-1; the D gene is possibly TRBD2 (5 bases). The germline V and J ends were trimmed by 4 bases and 0 bases, with 10 bases remaining between them. Germline assignment: CDR1 KGHSH and CDR2 LQKENI. The CDR3 contains 15 residues. The CDR3 here is CASSQRESSYNEQFF. The CDR3 DNA follows: TGTGCCAGCTCACAACGGGAAAGCTCCTACAATGAGCAGTTCTTC.

This clonotype is medium-sized. The chain combines TRBV29-1 with TRBJ1-1; tentatively, D is TRBD1 (5 bases). The CDR3 sequence is 14 residues long. The V gene's germline CDR1 is SQVTM and CDR2 ANQGSEA. V was shortened by 1 base and J by 2 bases, with 11 bases between the two germline ends. CDR3 sequence (DNA): TGCAGCGTTGAAGGGACACAGCACAACACTGAAGCTTTCTTT. This gives the protein CSVEGTQHNTEAFF.

This clonotype appeared a few times. The chain uses TRBV25-1 and TRBJ2-5; D unclear. V lost 1 base and J 4 bases, leaving 7 bases between the germline ends. This CDR3 spans 13 amino acids. CDR1 and CDR2 (germline): MGHDK, SYGVNS. The CDR3 sequence: CASSEFGLETQYF. In nucleotides, the CDR3 is TGTGCCAGCAGTGAATTCGGCCTAGAGACCCAGTACTTC.

This clonotype was counted ten times or more. The CDR3 DNA is TGTGCCAGCAGCTTAGCCTTTCTAAGCAGGGGGCTTAACTATGGCTACACCTTC. It translates to CASSLAFLSRGLNYGYTF. The chain links TRBV7-9 to TRBJ1-2; 8 bases line up with TRBD1. The germline V gene has CDR1 SEHNR and CDR2 FQNEAQ (reference sequence). The CDR3 covers 18 residues. V was clipped by 0 bases and J by 1 base; unmatched bases: 10. Looking up the rest from reference TRBV7-9 and TRBJ1-2 gives the full variable domain: DTGVSQNPRHKITKRGQNVTFRCDPISEHNRLYWYRQTLGQGPEFLTYFQNEAQLEKSRLLSDRFSAERPKGSFSTLEIQRTEQGDSAMYLCASSLAFLSRGLNYGYTFGSGTRLTVV.

The rearrangement joins TRBV11-3 to TRBJ2-1; D is perhaps TRBD2 (5 bases). Trimming took 3 bases from V and 6 from J, leaving 12 bases between them. Germline CDR1 and CDR2: SGHNT and YENEEA. This CDR3 has 14 residues. The CDR3 loop is CASSLDGRGNEQFF. The CDR3, as DNA: TGTGCCAGCAGCTTGGACGGACGGGGCAATGAGCAGTTCTTC. The full variable domain, with the rest looked up from reference TRBV11-3 and TRBJ2-1, is EAGVVQSPRYKIIEKKQPVAFWCNPISGHNTLYWYLQNLGQGPELLIRYENEEAVDDSQLPKDRFSAERLKGVDSTLKIQPAELGDSAVYLCASSLDGRGNEQFFGPGTRLTVL.

At least ten counts were recorded for this clonotype. The junction does not match germline at one end; this may be a read error. The J gene is TRBJ2-1, the V gene TRBV4-3; D may match TRBD1 or TRBD2 (5 bases each). CDR1 and CDR2 (germline): LGHNA, YSLEER. The CDR3 totals 12 residues. CDR3 bases: TGCGCCAGCAGCCAAGATTACTGGGACCACACCTTC. Amino acid sequence: CASSQDYWDHTF.

The sample holds many counts of this clonotype. The chain carries TRBV6-2 or TRBV6-3 and TRBJ1-2; 7 nucleotides match TRBD1. J was trimmed by 2 bases and V by 7 bases; bases with no gene match: 10. CDR3 length: 15 residues. The germline CDR1 and CDR2 sequences are MNHEY and SVGEGT. CDR3 in DNA: TGTGCCAGCAAGGAGGGGGCAAGAACCAACTATGGCTACACCTTC. Its protein product is CASKEGARTNYGYTF.

This clonotype has ten or more counts. This rearrangement joins TRBV6-5 to TRBJ2-7, with a weak D call TRBD2 (5 bases). This CDR3 region has 15 residues. The V gene lost 1 base and the J gene lost 2 bases, with 12 bases spanning the gap. Germline V CDR1 and CDR2: MNHEY, SVGAGI. CDR3 loop: CASSYYSGKAYEQYF. The CDR3 region has the DNA TGTGCCAGCAGTTACTATTCCGGGAAAGCCTACGAGCAGTACTTC.